The 29 T cell receptor beta chains in this list originate from one sample, sequenced in a study of CD8 T cells in Susac syndrome. The RNA, roughly 0.5 to 1 ug, was put through reverse transcription using random hexamers. TCRdb reanalysed the immunoSEQ multiplex PCR reads using MiXCR and keeps one entry per CDR3 protein. Among about 200,000 distinct CDR3 sequences listed, around 95% were seen once. Input material: CD4+ T cells from PBMCs. These receptors originate from a human donor with multiple sclerosis.

The chain's CDR3 is CASSKTGTSEQYF. The CDR3 DNA sequence: TGTGCCAGCAGCAAAACAGGGACGTCCGAGCAGTACTTC. The chain recombines TRBV25-1 with TRBJ2-7; possibly TRBD1 for D (6 bases). CDR1 and CDR2 (germline): MGHDK, SYGVNS. This CDR3 comprises 13 residues. V lost 6 bases and J 6 bases, leaving 15 bases between the germline ends.

The gene calls are TRBV7-2 and TRBJ1-2; 7 positions agree with TRBD1. Germline V gene data show CDR1 as SGHTA and CDR2 as FQGNSA. The V and J ends lost 5 bases and 5 bases, in that order; junction bases with no gene match: 8. This CDR3 region has 14 residues. CDR3 sequence (DNA): TGTGCCAGCAGCCCACCCGGGACAGTTTATGGCTACACCTTC. This sequence encodes CASSPPGTVYGYTF.

This clonotype has only one observation. The gene calls are TRBV5-1 and TRBJ2-1; tentatively, D is TRBD2 (6 bases). The CDR3 extends over 15 amino acids. With 3 bases removed from V and 7 bases from J, the gap between germline ends came to 17 bases. From germline, CDR1 is SGHRS and CDR2 YFSETQ. CDR3 protein: CASSSDSGARNEQFF. CDR3 bases: TGCGCCAGCAGCTCCGATAGCGGCGCCAGAAATGAGCAGTTCTTC.

The chain is built from TRBV20-1 and TRBJ2-7; the match to TRBD1 covers 9 bases. This CDR3 has 12 amino acids. The germline gives CDR1 DFQATT, CDR2 SNEGSKA (reference sequence). Germline trimming cut 6 bases from V and 4 bases from J; bases unmatched to any gene: 4. CDR3 bases: TGCAGTGCCGGGACAGGGAAGTACGAGCAGTACTTC. It is translated as CSAGTGKYEQYF.

The CDR3 spells CASSLVRSAGGNQETQYF. The DNA of the CDR3 is TGTGCCAGCAGCTTAGTAAGGTCGGCGGGGGGGAACCAAGAGACCCAGTACTTC. The chain is built from TRBV7-2 and TRBJ2-5; 9 bases agree with TRBD2. V was clipped by 1 base and J by 0 bases; unmatched bases: 9. Per germline, CDR1 SGHTA and CDR2 FQGNSA. CDR3 length: 18 residues. Full variable domain (outside the CDR3, taken from reference TRBV7-2 and TRBJ2-5): GAGVSQSPSNKVTEKGKDVELRCDPISGHTALYWYRQSLGQGLEFLIYFQGNSAPDKSGLPSDRFSAERTGGSVSTLTIQRTQQEDSAVYLCASSLVRSAGGNQETQYFGPGTRLLVL.

V and J are TRBV25-1 and TRBJ2-7; weak D call: TRBD1 (6 bases). V was clipped by 4 bases and J by 0 bases, with 16 bases between them. The germline CDR1 and CDR2 sequences are MGHDK and SYGVNS. This CDR3 has 16 residues. CDR3 sequence: CASSVIRTVNSYEQYF. The DNA for the CDR3 is TGTGCCAGCAGTGTGATAAGGACAGTTAACTCCTACGAGCAGTACTTC.

The rearrangement uses TRBV4-3 and TRBJ2-7, with TRBD1 matching over 7 bases. The CDR3 sequence is 16 residues long. V dropped 0 bases and J dropped 1; count of bases not matched to a gene: 6. From germline, CDR1 is LGHNA and CDR2 YSLEER. In nucleotides, the CDR3 is TGCGCCAGCAGCCAAGATTTGAACAGGGGTTCCTACGAGCAGTACTTC. Translating gives CASSQDLNRGSYEQYF.

This sequence joins TRBV6-2 or TRBV6-3 and TRBJ2-1, with 10 positions matching TRBD2. The V gene end was trimmed by 6 bases and the J gene end by 9 bases; junction bases not matched to a gene: 8. CDR3 length: 14 amino acids. Germline V gene lookup returns CDR1 MNHEY and CDR2 SVGEGT. Here the CDR3 DNA reads TGTGCCAGCAGCCTCAGGCTAGCGGGGGTTGAGCAGTTCTTC. Encoded protein: CASSLRLAGVEQFF.

V is TRBV12-3 or TRBV12-4 and J is TRBJ1-6; possibly TRBD1 for D (5 bases). This CDR3 has 14 residues. Trimming stripped 5 bases from V and 8 bases from J, with 13 bases between. The CDR3, as DNA: TGTGCCAGCAGTGCCGGGACCGTTTATTCACCCCTCCACTTT. Translated: CASSAGTVYSPLHF.

V is TRBV3-1 and J is TRBJ2-5; perhaps TRBD2 as D (5 bases). The germline V gene encodes CDR1 LGHDT and CDR2 YNNKEL (reference sequence). This CDR3 region has 17 residues. V gave up 8 bases and J gave up 2 bases, with 24 bases separating them. The CDR3 nucleotides read TGTGCCAGCTCCATAAATCCTCCGGGAACCCTACAAGAGACCCAGTACTTC. Translation gives CASSINPPGTLQETQYF.

V is TRBV29-1 and J is TRBJ2-7, with D unresolved. Germline V gene lookup returns CDR1 SQVTM and CDR2 ANQGSEA. The V and J ends lost 4 bases and 0 bases respectively, with 4 bases between them. The CDR3 contains 11 residues. The CDR3 here is CSVAISYEQYF. Here the CDR3 DNA reads TGCAGCGTTGCTATCTCCTACGAGCAGTACTTC.

J is TRBJ2-1 and V is TRBV29-1, with TRBD2 matching 9 bases. The germline V gene encodes CDR1 SQVTM and CDR2 ANQGSEA. V shed 3 bases and J 10 bases; nucleotides not matched to a gene: 10. This CDR3 is 14 amino acids long. The CDR3, as DNA: TGCAGCGTTGAGGCGCGGGGGGGCCTCGGAGAGCAGTTCTTC. As protein: CSVEARGGLGEQFF.

This rearrangement joins TRBV29-1 to TRBJ2-7; 7 nucleotides align to TRBD2. This CDR3 has 13 residues. The germline V gene has CDR1 SQVTM and CDR2 ANQGSEA. Trimming took 4 bases from V and 1 from J; bases not matched to a gene: 4. CDR3 nucleotides: TGCAGCGTTGTGGGGGGGAGATCCTACGAGCAGTACTTC. Translating it yields CSVVGGRSYEQYF.

The CDR3 DNA follows: TGTGCCAGCAGAGCCGACTGGGCAGTCTCCTACGAGCAGTACTTC. The encoded protein is CASRADWAVSYEQYF. The rearrangement links TRBV28 to TRBJ2-7; D not resolved. The CDR3 has 15 residues. In germline, CDR1 is MDHEN, CDR2 SYDVKM. The V end was cut by 6 bases, the J end by 0 bases, with 15 bases between.

The chain links TRBV5-4 to TRBJ1-1; TRBD1 is a possible D gene (5 bases). Trimming removed 4 bases at V and 2 bases at J, with 12 bases between. Per germline, CDR1 SGHNT and CDR2 YYREEE (reference sequence). The CDR3 has 14 amino acids. Here the CDR3 reads CASSGDFTNTEAFF. CDR3 nucleotide sequence: TGTGCCAGCAGCGGGGACTTCACTAACACTGAAGCTTTCTTT. Supplemented by reference TRBV5-4 and TRBJ1-1, the full variable domain reads ETGVTQSPTHLIKTRGQQVTLRCSSQSGHNTVSWYQQALGQGPQFIFQYYREEENGRGNFPPRFSGLQFPNYSSELNVNALELDDSALYLCASSGDFTNTEAFFGQGTRLTVV.

The genes are TRBV3-1 and TRBJ2-5; 9 nucleotides line up with TRBD2. V dropped 8 bases and J dropped 5; count of bases not matched to a gene: 9. The CDR3 consists of 14 residues. The V gene's germline CDR1 is LGHDT and CDR2 YNNKEL (reference sequence). Written as DNA, the CDR3 is TGTGCCAGCGGCCGCGGGGGGGCCGGGGAGACCCAGTACTTC. This gives the protein CASGRGGAGETQYF.

The CDR3 here is CASSYPPSGELFF. The CDR3 DNA reads as TGTGCCAGCAGTTACCCCCCGAGTGGGGAGCTGTTTTTT. The V call is TRBV6-6, the J call TRBJ2-2; D gene unclear. The germline V gene encodes CDR1 MNHNY and CDR2 SVGAGI (reference sequence). Trimming left V 2 bases short and J 8 bases short, with 9 bases between. The CDR3 runs 13 residues.

The chain joins TRBV2 to TRBJ2-3, with D perhaps matching TRBD2 (5 bases). This CDR3 contains 12 residues. Looked up from germline, CDR1 is SNHLY and CDR2 is FYNNEI. Trimming shortened V by 7 bases and J by 5 bases, and 10 bases separated the two germline ends. The CDR3 protein is CASKGEGDTQYF. The CDR3 nucleotides read TGTGCCAGCAAGGGCGAGGGAGATACGCAGTATTTT.

The J gene is TRBJ2-2, the V gene TRBV12-3 or TRBV12-4, with D unresolved. The CDR3 spans 14 residues. V gave up 3 bases and J gave up 7 bases, with 12 bases separating them. The CDR3, as DNA: TGTGCCAGCAGTTTGGGTCAGGTCGGCGGGGAGCTGTTTTTT. This gives the protein CASSLGQVGGELFF.

The rearrangement links TRBV7-3 to TRBJ2-1; no clear D. This CDR3 region has 13 residues. V was clipped by 0 bases and J by 9 bases, with 9 bases between them. The V gene's germline CDR1 is SGHTA and CDR2 FQGTGA. The CDR3: CASSLTAFSEQFF. As DNA, the CDR3 is TGTGCCAGCAGCTTAACAGCGTTTTCTGAGCAGTTCTTC.

CDR3 bases: TGCAGCGTTGAAGAGGACAGGGGGCTCGATGTAGAAGAAAAACTGTTTTTT. Protein product: CSVEEDRGLDVEEKLFF. V and J are TRBV29-1 and TRBJ1-4, with 11 bases fitting TRBD1. Germline trimming cut 0 bases from V and 8 bases from J; bases unmatched to any gene: 11. Per germline, CDR1 SQVTM and CDR2 ANQGSEA. The CDR3 contains 17 residues. The full variable domain, with the rest looked up from reference TRBV29-1 and TRBJ1-4, is SAVISQKPSRDICQRGTSLTIQCQVDSQVTMMFWYRQQPGQSLTLIATANQGSEATYESGFVIDKFPISRPNLTFSTLTVSNMSPEDSSIYLCSVEEDRGLDVEEKLFFGSGTQLSVL.

The chain carries TRBV29-1 and TRBJ2-7; 11 bases are shared with TRBD2. The CDR3 spans 14 residues. V dropped 6 bases and J dropped 3; count of bases not matched to a gene: 7. Germline CDR1 reads SQVTM; CDR2 reads ANQGSEA. Written as DNA, the CDR3 is TGCAGCGTCGCCGGGACTAGCGGCCTCTACGAGCAGTACTTC. Protein product: CSVAGTSGLYEQYF.

J is TRBJ1-2 and V is TRBV19, with 8 bases aligning to TRBD1. The germline V gene has CDR1 LNHDA and CDR2 SQIVND (reference sequence). V was pared by 3 bases and J by 4 bases, with 7 bases of the junction left unmatched. The CDR3 loop spans 15 amino acids. The CDR3 sequence: CASSMGDRPAYGYTF. CDR3 bases: TGTGCCAGTAGTATGGGGGACAGGCCGGCCTATGGCTACACCTTC.

A single count supports this clonotype. The chain has TRBV7-8 and TRBJ2-3; D unclear. CDR1 SGHVS and CDR2 FQNEAQ come from the germline V gene. Trimming took off 1 base at V and 6 bases at J, with 11 bases between the two ends. The CDR3 contains 14 residues. The CDR3 nucleotides read TGTGCCAGCAGCTTAGTAGACGAGGCGGATACGCAGTATTTT. Protein sequence: CASSLVDEADTQYF.

The chain recombines TRBV30 with TRBJ2-7; weak D call: TRBD2 (5 bases). The germline gives CDR1 GTSNPN, CDR2 SVGIG (reference sequence). The length of the CDR3 is 13 residues. V was shortened by 1 base and J by 1 base, with 8 bases between the two germline ends. The CDR3 coding sequence is TGTGCCTGGAGTGGCGGACTTTCCTACGAGCAGTACTTC. Translating it yields CAWSGGLSYEQYF.

This clonotype was detected once. The chain recombines TRBV3-1 with TRBJ1-1; D is perhaps TRBD1 (6 bases). V gave up 7 bases and J gave up 7 bases, with 16 bases separating them. The CDR3 extends over 13 amino acids. Germline V gene lookup returns CDR1 LGHDT and CDR2 YNNKEL (reference sequence). CDR3 sequence: CASTGTRGNEAFF. CDR3 nucleotide sequence: TGTGCCAGCACCGGGACACGAGGAAATGAAGCTTTCTTT. Full variable domain (outside the CDR3, taken from reference TRBV3-1 and TRBJ1-1): DTAVSQTPKYLVTQMGNDKSIKCEQNLGHDTMYWYKQDSKKFLKIMFSYNNKELIINETVPNRFSPKSPDKAHLNLHINSLELGDSAVYFCASTGTRGNEAFFGQGTRLTVV.

CDR3 amino acids: CASSESGVGYGYTF. CDR3 bases: TGTGCCAGCAGTGAGTCAGGGGTCGGTTATGGCTACACCTTC. The V gene is TRBV2, the J gene TRBJ1-2; D is perhaps TRBD1 (6 bases). CDR1 and CDR2 (germline): SNHLY, FYNNEI. V gave up 3 bases and J gave up 5 bases, with 13 bases separating them. This CDR3 is built from 14 residues.

The chain employs TRBV20-1 and TRBJ2-7; TRBD2 is a possible D gene (6 bases). The CDR3 runs to 15 residues. V was trimmed by 6 bases and J by 7 bases, leaving 25 bases between them. Germline CDR1 DFQATT, CDR2 SNEGSKA (reference sequence). The CDR3 DNA reads TGCAGTGCCCGGGCCCCCTCTAGCGCCGCTGGAGAGCAGTACTTC. This sequence encodes CSARAPSSAAGEQYF.

The V gene is TRBV15, the J gene TRBJ2-7, with 10 bases identical to TRBD1. After removal of 4 bases from V and 4 bases from J, the junction contained 4 bases not matched to a gene. This CDR3 has 14 residues. From germline, CDR1 is LNHNV and CDR2 YYDKDF (reference sequence). CDR3 protein: CATSIRTGGYEQYF. The CDR3 nucleotides are TGTGCCACCAGCATCCGGACAGGGGGGTACGAGCAGTACTTC.